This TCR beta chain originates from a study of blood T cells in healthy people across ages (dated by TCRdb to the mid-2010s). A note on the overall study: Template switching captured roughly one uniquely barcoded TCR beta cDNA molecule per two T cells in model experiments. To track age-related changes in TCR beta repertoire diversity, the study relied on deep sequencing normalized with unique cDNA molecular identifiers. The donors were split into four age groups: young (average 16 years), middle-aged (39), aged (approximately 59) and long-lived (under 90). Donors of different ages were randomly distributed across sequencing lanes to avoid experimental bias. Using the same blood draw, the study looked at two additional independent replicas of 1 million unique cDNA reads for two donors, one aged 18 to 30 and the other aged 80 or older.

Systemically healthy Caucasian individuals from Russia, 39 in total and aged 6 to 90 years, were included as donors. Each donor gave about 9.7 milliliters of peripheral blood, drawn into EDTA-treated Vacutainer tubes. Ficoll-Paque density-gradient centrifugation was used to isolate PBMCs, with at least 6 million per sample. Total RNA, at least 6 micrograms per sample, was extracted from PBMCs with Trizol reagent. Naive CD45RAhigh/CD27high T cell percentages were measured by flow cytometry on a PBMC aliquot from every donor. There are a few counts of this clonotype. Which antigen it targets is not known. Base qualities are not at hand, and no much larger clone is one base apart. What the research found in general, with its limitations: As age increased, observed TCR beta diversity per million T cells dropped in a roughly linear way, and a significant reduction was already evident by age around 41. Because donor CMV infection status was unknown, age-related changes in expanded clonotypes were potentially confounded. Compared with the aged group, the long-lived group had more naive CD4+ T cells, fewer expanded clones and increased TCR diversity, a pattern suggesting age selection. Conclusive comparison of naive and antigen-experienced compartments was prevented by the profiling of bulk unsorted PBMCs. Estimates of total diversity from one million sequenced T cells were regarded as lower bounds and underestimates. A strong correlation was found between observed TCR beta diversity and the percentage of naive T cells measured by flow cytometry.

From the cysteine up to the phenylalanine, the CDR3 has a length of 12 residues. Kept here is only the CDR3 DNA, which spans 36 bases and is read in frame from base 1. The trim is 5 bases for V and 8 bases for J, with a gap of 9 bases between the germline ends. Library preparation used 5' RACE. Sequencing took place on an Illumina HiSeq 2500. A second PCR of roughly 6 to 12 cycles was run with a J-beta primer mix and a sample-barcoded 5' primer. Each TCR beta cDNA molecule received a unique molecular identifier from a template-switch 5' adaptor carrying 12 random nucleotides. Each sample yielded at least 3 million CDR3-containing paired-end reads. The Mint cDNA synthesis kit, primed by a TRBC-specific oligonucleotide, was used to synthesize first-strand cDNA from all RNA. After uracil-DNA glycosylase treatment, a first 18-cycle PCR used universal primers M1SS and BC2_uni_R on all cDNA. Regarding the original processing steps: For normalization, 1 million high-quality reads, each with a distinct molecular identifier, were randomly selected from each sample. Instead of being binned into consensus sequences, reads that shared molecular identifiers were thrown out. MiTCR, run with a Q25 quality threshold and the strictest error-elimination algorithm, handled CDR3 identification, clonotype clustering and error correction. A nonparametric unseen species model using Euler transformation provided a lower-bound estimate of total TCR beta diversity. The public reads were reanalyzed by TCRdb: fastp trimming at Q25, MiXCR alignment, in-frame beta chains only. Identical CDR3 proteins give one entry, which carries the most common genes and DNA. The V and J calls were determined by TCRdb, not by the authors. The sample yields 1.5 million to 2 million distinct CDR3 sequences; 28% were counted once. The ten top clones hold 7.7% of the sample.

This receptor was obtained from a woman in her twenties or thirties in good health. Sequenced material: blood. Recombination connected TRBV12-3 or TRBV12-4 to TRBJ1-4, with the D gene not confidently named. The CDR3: CASSPVKEKLFF. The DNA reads TGTGCCAGCAGTCCGGTTAAGGAAAAACTGTTTTTT.